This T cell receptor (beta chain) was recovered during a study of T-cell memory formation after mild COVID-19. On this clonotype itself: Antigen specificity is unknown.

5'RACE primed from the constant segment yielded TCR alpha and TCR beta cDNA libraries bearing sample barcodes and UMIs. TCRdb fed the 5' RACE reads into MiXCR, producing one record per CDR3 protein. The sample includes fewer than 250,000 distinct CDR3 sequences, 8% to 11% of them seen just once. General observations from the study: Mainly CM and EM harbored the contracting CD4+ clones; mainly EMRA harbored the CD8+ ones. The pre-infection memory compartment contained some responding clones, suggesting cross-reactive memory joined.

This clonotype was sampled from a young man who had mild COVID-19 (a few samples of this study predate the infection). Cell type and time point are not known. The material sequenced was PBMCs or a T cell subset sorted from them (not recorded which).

In DNA, the CDR3 is TGCAGTGCTATTGGGACACTTAGATATAACACTGAAGCTTTCTTT. Amino acid sequence: CSAIGTLRYNTEAFF. The chain is built from TRBV20-1 and TRBJ1-1, with D possibly being TRBD1 (6 bases). Germline V lookup: CDR1 DFQATT, CDR2 SNEGSKA (reference sequence). The V end lost 4 bases, the J end lost 2 bases, and 17 bases lay between the germline ends. This CDR3 is built from 15 residues.